This is a list of T cell receptor beta chains from one sample in a study of blood T cells in healthy people across ages. Via MiXCR, TCRdb re-called the 5' RACE reads, giving one row per CDR3 protein. The sample has fewer than 2,000,000 distinct CDR3 sequences; 30% to 35% are singletons. Sequenced input: blood. The receptors were sampled from a woman aged 25 to 39 in good health. The CDR3 runs from the conserved cysteine through the conserved F or W. The D gene is left open where the match is weak. Some rows have no size entry. The others give once, few or many, or a class for an expanded clone.

size | J | V | D | CDR3 | DNA
many | TRBJ2-5 | TRBV29-1 | TRBD1 | CSARRGTAQETQYF | TGCAGCGCCCGAAGGGGGACAGCTCAAGAGACCCAGTACTTC
few | TRBJ2-1 | TRBV10-3 | TRBD2 | CAITSGANNEQFF | TGTGCCATCACTAGCGGGGCAAACAATGAGCAGTTCTTC
few | TRBJ1-2 | TRBV7-9 | - | CASSPQSGDFYGYTF | TGTGCCAGCAGCCCCCAGAGTGGGGATTTCTATGGCTACACCTTC
- | TRBJ2-2 | TRBV2 | - | CASSEDPRLFTGELFF | TGTGCCAGCAGTGAAGATCCGAGACTATTTACCGGGGAGCTGTTTTTT
- | TRBJ2-1 | TRBV20-1 | - | CSARNRDSEAYNEQFF | TGCAGTGCTAGAAACCGGGACTCCGAGGCATACAATGAGCAGTTCTTC
- | TRBJ2-7 | TRBV21-1 | - | CASSPAGFPYEQYF | TGTGCCAGCAGCCCCGCGGGGTTTCCCTACGAGCAGTACTTC
few | TRBJ2-3 | TRBV20-1 | TRBD2 | CSARDPSGWVDTQYF | TGCAGTGCTAGAGACCCTAGCGGCTGGGTAGATACGCAGTATTTT
many | TRBJ2-3 | TRBV20-1 | TRBD2 | CSARTRTSGHTDTQYF | TGCAGTGCTAGAACCCGGACTAGCGGGCATACAGATACGCAGTATTTT
- | TRBJ2-7 | TRBV7-9 | TRBD2 | CASRPGLADEQYF | TGTGCCAGCAGGCCGGGACTAGCGGACGAGCAGTACTTC
few | TRBJ2-7 | TRBV6-5 | TRBD1 | CASSRTGTGSLYEQYF | TGTGCCAGCAGCCGTACCGGGACAGGGTCCTTATACGAGCAGTACTTC
few | TRBJ1-1 | TRBV28 | - | CASSLPGWGATEAFF | TGTGCCAGCAGTTTACCCGGGTGGGGGGCGACTGAAGCTTTCTTT
few | TRBJ1-1 | TRBV29-1 | TRBD1 | CSVESAAPGTENTEAFF | TGCAGCGTTGAATCAGCCGCCCCCGGGACAGAGAACACTGAAGCTTTCTTT
few | TRBJ1-1 | TRBV12-3/TRBV12-4 | - | CVSSLTVNTEAFF | TGTGTCAGCAGTTTGACGGTGAACACTGAAGCTTTCTTT
- | TRBJ1-4 | TRBV9 | TRBD1 | CASSRTGTVSEKLFF | TGTGCCAGCAGCCGGACCGGGACAGTGTCTGAAAAACTGTTTTTT
few | TRBJ2-1 | TRBV5-1 | - | CASSLSPPSNEQFF | TGCGCCAGCAGCTTAAGTCCCCCCTCCAATGAGCAGTTCTTC
- | TRBJ2-3 | TRBV12-3/TRBV12-4 | - | CASSLAWVAGTDTQYF | TGTGCCAGCAGTTTAGCGTGGGTAGCGGGCACAGATACGCAGTATTTT
- | TRBJ1-1 | TRBV3-1 | - | CASSQLKGEAFF | TGTGCCAGCAGCCAACTCAAGGGTGAAGCTTTCTTT
- | TRBJ2-5 | TRBV6-2/TRBV6-3 | - | CASSYGDFQETQYF | TGTGCCAGCAGTTACGGGGATTTCCAAGAGACCCAGTACTTC
few | TRBJ2-7 | TRBV5-5 | - | CASSLSSVRGDEQYF | TGTGCCAGCAGCTTGTCGTCAGTTAGAGGCGACGAGCAGTACTTC
- | TRBJ2-5 | TRBV10-3 | TRBD1 | CAVRPDREETQYF | TGTGCCGTCAGACCCGACAGGGAAGAGACCCAGTACTTC
few | TRBJ2-3 | TRBV10-3 | TRBD2 | CATGTSGGALVTDTQYF | TGTGCCACCGGGACTAGCGGGGGGGCATTAGTCACAGATACGCAGTATTTT
- | TRBJ1-2 | TRBV20-1 | TRBD1 | CSAGQGSVVYGYTF | TGCAGTGCCGGACAGGGGAGTGTCGTCTATGGCTACACCTTC
- | TRBJ2-7 | TRBV28 | - | CASSRTSAEQYF | TGTGCCAGCAGTAGAACAAGCGCCGAGCAGTACTTC
many | TRBJ2-3 | TRBV5-1 | TRBD1 | CASSLGQADTQYF | TGTGCCAGCAGCTTGGGACAGGCAGATACGCAGTATTTT
- | TRBJ1-2 | TRBV5-6 | - | CANSRGGNYGYTF | TGTGCCAACAGCCGAGGAGGAAACTATGGCTACACCTTC
many | TRBJ2-7 | TRBV20-1 | TRBD2 | CSAGGASGPYEQYF | TGCAGTGCTGGAGGGGCTAGCGGTCCCTACGAGCAGTACTTC
few | TRBJ2-7 | TRBV5-6 | - | CASSPRAGYDEQYF | TGTGCCAGCAGCCCTAGGGCAGGCTACGACGAGCAGTACTTC
- | TRBJ2-7 | TRBV1 | - | CTSSLDTSGEQYF | TGCACCAGCAGCCTTGACACCTCTGGGGAGCAGTACTTC
many | TRBJ2-3 | TRBV10-3 | - | CAIRYRGTTDTQYF | TGTGCCATCAGATACCGGGGTACAACAGATACGCAGTATTTT
few | TRBJ2-7 | TRBV11-2 | - | CASSLAGFLISEQYF | TGTGCCAGCAGCTTAGCAGGATTTTTAATATCCGAGCAGTACTTC
- | TRBJ2-2 | TRBV7-6 | - | CASRFTSPTGELFF | TGTGCCAGCAGATTTACTAGTCCCACCGGGGAGCTGTTTTTT
few | TRBJ1-2 | TRBV9 | - | CASSVEGNGYTF | TGTGCCAGCAGCGTAGAAGGGAATGGCTACACCTTC
few | TRBJ2-3 | TRBV4-2 | - | CASSQKRYTDTQYF | TGTGCCAGCAGCCAGAAGCGATACACAGATACGCAGTATTTT
few | TRBJ2-1 | TRBV4-1 | TRBD2 | CASSPGLAGAFPHNEQFF | TGCGCCAGCAGCCCCGGACTAGCGGGGGCCTTTCCGCACAATGAGCAGTTCTTC
many | TRBJ2-7 | TRBV5-8 | TRBD2 | CASSLNAAGVQYF | TGTGCCAGCAGCTTAAATGCAGCGGGGGTGCAGTACTTC
- | TRBJ1-5 | TRBV7-9 | - | CASSLGDRANQPQHF | TGTGCCAGCAGCTTAGGTGACAGAGCTAATCAGCCCCAGCATTTT
once | TRBJ2-1 | TRBV5-6 | TRBD2 | CASSLGLAGREFF | TGTGCCAGCAGCTTGGGCCTAGCGGGTAGGGAGTTCTTC
- | TRBJ2-1 | TRBV28 | TRBD2 | CASSLMSRDYDTYYEQFF | TGTGCCAGCAGTTTAATGAGTCGGGACTACGACACATACTATGAGCAGTTCTTC
- | TRBJ1-2 | TRBV7-9 | - | CASSLVGMGGYTF | TGTGCCAGCAGCTTAGTGGGCATGGGAGGCTACACCTTC
- | TRBJ2-7 | TRBV4-2 | - | CASSRAGVQGTASYEQYF | TGTGCCAGCAGCCGTGCTGGAGTCCAGGGGACGGCATCCTACGAGCAGTACTTC
few | TRBJ2-1 | TRBV20-1 | TRBD2 | CSARDWGGGTQPYDEQFF | TGCAGTGCTAGAGATTGGGGCGGGGGGACCCAACCGTACGATGAGCAGTTCTTC
- | TRBJ2-7 | TRBV5-5 | TRBD2 | CASSLPTSGTAYEQYF | TGTGCCAGCAGCTTGCCGACTAGCGGGACCGCCTACGAGCAGTACTTC
- | TRBJ2-3 | TRBV7-8 | TRBD2 | CASSPARASGGMVADTQYF | TGTGCCAGCAGCCCGGCTCGGGCTAGCGGGGGGATGGTAGCAGATACGCAGTATTTT
- | TRBJ2-3 | TRBV4-1 | TRBD1 | CASSQDGGQVPTDTQYF | TGCGCCAGCAGCCAAGATGGGGGACAGGTACCCACAGATACGCAGTATTTT
- | TRBJ2-2 | TRBV30 | - | CAWSILLGNTGELFF | TGTGCCTGGAGTATTCTCTTGGGGAACACCGGGGAGCTGTTTTTT
- | TRBJ1-1 | TRBV29-1 | - | CSVAPRTTATEAFF | TGCAGCGTTGCCCCCCGGACGACAGCTACTGAAGCTTTCTTT